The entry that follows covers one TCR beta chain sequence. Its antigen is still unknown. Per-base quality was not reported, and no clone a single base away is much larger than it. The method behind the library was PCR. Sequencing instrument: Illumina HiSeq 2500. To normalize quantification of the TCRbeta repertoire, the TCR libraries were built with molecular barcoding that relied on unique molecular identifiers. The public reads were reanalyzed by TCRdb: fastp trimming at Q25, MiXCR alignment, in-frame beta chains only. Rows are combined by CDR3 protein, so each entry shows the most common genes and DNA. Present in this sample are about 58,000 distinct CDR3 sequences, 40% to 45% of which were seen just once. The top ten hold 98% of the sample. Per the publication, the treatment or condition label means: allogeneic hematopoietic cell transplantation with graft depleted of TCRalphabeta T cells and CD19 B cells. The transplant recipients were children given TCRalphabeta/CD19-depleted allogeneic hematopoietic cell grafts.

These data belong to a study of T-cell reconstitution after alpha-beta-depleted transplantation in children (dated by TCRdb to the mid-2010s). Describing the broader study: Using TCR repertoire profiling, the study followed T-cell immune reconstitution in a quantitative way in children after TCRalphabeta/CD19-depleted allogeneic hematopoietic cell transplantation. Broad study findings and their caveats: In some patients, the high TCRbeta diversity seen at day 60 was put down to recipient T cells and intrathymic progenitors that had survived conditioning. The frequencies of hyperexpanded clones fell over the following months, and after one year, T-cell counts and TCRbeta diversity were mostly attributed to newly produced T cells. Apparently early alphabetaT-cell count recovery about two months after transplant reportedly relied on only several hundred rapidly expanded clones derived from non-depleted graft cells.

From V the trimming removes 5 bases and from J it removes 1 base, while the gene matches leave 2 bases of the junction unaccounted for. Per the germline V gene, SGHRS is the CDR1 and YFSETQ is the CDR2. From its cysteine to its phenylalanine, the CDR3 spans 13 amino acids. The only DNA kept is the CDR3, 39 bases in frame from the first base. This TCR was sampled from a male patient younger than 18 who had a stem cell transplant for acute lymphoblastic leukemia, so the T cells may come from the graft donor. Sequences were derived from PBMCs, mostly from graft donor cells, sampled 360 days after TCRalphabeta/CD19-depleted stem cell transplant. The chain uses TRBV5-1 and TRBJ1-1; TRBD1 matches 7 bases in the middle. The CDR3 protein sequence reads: CASRRGPNTEAFF. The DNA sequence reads TGCGCCAGCAGAAGGGGGCCGAACACTGAAGCTTTCTTT.